These T cell receptor beta chains were read from a single sample in a study of OX40 agonist ivuxolimab in advanced cancers. Clones were sequenced by immunoSEQ multiplex PCR, and TCRdb holds only the in-frame ones, with some missing. The sample has about 26,000 clones, roughly 80% seen once. The sample here was CD4+ or CD8+ T cells sorted from blood, taken in a trial of the OX40 agonist ivuxolimab. The origin of the receptors is an adult with an advanced solid tumor such as melanoma, head and neck, liver or kidney cancer. CDR3s include the opening cysteine and the closing phenylalanine or tryptophan. Fields, in order: V gene, D gene, clone size, J gene, CDR3 protein, CDR3 DNA. D genes are given only for firm matches. Only part of the rows carry a size: once, few, many, or a class if the clone is expanded.

TRBV7-2	NA	NA	TRBJ1-2	CASSLDRSQVYGYTF	TGTGCCAGCAGCTTAGATCGTTCGCAGGTATATGGCTACACCTTC
TRBV9	NA	NA	TRBJ1-4	CASSSAGVEEKLFF	TGTGCCAGCAGCTCTGCAGGGGTAGAGGAAAAACTGTTTTTT
TRBV11-2	NA	NA	TRBJ2-1	CASSYQPGQYNEQFF	TGTGCCAGCAGCTACCAACCGGGACAATACAATGAGCAGTTCTTC
TRBV15	NA	few	TRBJ1-5	CATSNGGSNQPQHF	TGTGCCACCAGCAACGGGGGAAGCAATCAGCCCCAGCATTTT
TRBV27	TRBD1	NA	TRBJ2-1	CASRLGQLYNEQFF	TGTGCCAGCAGGTTGGGACAGCTCTACAATGAGCAGTTCTTC
TRBV16	NA	once	TRBJ2-7	CASSQSPGLSYEQYF	TGTGCCAGCAGCCAATCACCGGGTCTCTCCTACGAGCAGTACTTC
TRBV2	NA	NA	TRBJ2-1	CASSEATPGTEQFF	TGTGCCAGCAGTGAAGCGACCCCGGGAACTGAGCAGTTCTTC
TRBV9	TRBD2	once	TRBJ2-1	CASSPWLAGDNEQFF	TGTGCCAGCAGCCCCTGGCTAGCGGGCGACAATGAGCAGTTCTTC
TRBV5-1	TRBD1	NA	TRBJ1-4	CASREQTGDEKLFF	TGCGCCAGCAGGGAGCAGACAGGGGATGAAAAACTGTTTTTT
TRBV7-2	NA	NA	TRBJ2-2	CASTLRGGVTGELFF	TGTGCCAGCACCTTGCGAGGGGGGGTCACCGGGGAGCTGTTTTTT
TRBV7-2	TRBD1	few	TRBJ2-1	CASSIRGRDRVVHEQFF	TGTGCCAGCAGCATCAGGGGGAGGGACAGGGTTGTCCATGAGCAGTTCTTC
TRBV4-1	NA	NA	TRBJ1-1	CASSHFNGDTEAFF	TGCGCCAGCAGCCATTTTAACGGGGACACTGAAGCTTTCTTT
TRBV11-2	TRBD1	few	TRBJ1-2	CASSYSPGQGSGYTF	TGTGCCAGCAGCTACTCACCGGGACAGGGGAGTGGCTACACCTTC
TRBV11-3	TRBD2	once	TRBJ2-5	CASSSPGLQETQYF	TGTGCCAGCAGCTCGCCGGGACTACAAGAGACCCAGTACTTC
TRBV6-1	NA	NA	TRBJ1-5	CASSDPKGRDWHQPQHF	TGTGCCAGCAGTGACCCGAAGGGTAGGGATTGGCATCAGCCCCAGCATTTT
TRBV19	NA	NA	TRBJ2-1	CASSRLEGGSSYNEQFF	TGTGCCAGTAGTCGCCTGGAGGGGGGTAGCTCCTACAATGAGCAGTTCTTC